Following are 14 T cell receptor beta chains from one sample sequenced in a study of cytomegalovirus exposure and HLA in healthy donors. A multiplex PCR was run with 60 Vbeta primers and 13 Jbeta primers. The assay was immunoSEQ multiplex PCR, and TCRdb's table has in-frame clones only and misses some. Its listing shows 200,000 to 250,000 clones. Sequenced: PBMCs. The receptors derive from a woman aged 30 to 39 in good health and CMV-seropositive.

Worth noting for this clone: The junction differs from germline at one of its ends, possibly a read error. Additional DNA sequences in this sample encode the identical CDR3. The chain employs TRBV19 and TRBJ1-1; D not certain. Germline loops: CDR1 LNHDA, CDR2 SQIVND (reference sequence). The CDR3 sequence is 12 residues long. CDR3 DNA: TGCGCCAGTAGTTGGCCGAACACTGAAGCTTTCTTT. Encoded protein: CASSWPNTEAFF.

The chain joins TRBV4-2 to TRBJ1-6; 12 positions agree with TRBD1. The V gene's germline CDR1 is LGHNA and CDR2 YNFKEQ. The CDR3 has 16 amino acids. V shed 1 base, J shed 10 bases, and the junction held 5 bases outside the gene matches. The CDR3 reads CASSQAGTGGRSPLHF. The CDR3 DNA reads TGTGCCAGCAGCCAAGCCGGGACAGGGGGCCGGTCACCCCTCCACTTT.

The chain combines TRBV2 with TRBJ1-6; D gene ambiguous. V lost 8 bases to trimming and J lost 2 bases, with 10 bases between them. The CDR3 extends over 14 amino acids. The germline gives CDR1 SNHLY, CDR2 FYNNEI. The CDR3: CASSEGTYNSPLHF. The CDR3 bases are TGTGCCAGCTCGGAGGGAACCTATAATTCACCCCTCCACTTT.

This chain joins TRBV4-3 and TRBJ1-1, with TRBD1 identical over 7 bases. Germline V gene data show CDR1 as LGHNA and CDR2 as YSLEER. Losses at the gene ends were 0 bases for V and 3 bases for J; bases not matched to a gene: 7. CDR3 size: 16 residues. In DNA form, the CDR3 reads TGCGCCAGCAGCCAAGATGAGGGGGCGGGATACACTGAAGCTTTCTTT. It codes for CASSQDEGAGYTEAFF.

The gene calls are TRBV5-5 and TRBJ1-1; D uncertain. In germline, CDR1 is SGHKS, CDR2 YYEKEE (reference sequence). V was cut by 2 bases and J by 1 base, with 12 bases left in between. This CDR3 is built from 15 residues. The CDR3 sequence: CASSFGEASNTEAFF. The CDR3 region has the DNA TGTGCCAGCAGCTTTGGGGAGGCCTCGAACACTGAAGCTTTCTTT.

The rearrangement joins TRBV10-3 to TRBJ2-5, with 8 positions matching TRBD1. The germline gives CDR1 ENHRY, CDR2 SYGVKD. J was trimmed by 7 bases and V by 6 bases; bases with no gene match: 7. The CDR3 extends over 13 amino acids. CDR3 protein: CAIRNAGGGTQYF. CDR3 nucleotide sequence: TGTGCCATCAGAAACGCAGGGGGCGGGACCCAGTACTTC.

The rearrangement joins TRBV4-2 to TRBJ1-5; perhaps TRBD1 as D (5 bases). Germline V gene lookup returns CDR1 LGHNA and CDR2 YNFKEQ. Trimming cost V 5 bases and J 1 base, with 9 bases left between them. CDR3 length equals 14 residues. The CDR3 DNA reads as TGTGCCAGCAGCTGGACAAAAAGCAATCAGCCCCAGCATTTT. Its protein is CASSWTKSNQPQHF.

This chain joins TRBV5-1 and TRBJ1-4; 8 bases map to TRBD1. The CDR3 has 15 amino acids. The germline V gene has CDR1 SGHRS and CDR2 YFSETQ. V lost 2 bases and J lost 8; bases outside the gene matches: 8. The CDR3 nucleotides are TGCGCCAGCAGCTTAAAACAGGGGGGTAGCGAAAAACTGTTTTTT. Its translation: CASSLKQGGSEKLFF.

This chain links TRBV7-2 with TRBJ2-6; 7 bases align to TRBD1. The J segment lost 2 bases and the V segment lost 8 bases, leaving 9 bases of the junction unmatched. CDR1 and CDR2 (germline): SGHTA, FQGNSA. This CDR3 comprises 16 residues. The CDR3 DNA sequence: TGTGCCAGCGTCATAGGGGGCCTACCTGGGGCCAACGTCCTGACTTTC. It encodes CASVIGGLPGANVLTF.

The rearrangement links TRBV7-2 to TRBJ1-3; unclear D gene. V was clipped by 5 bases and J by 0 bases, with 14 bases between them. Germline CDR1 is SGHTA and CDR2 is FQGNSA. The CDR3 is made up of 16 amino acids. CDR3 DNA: TGTGCCAGCAGCCTTGACATCCCACTCTCTGGAAACACCATATATTTT. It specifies CASSLDIPLSGNTIYF.

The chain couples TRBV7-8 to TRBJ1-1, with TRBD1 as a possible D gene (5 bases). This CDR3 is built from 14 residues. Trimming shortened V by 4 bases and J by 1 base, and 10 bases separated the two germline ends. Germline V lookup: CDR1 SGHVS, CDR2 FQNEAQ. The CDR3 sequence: CASSSRTRNTEAFF. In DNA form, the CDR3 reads TGTGCCAGCAGCTCTCGGACAAGGAACACTGAAGCTTTCTTT.

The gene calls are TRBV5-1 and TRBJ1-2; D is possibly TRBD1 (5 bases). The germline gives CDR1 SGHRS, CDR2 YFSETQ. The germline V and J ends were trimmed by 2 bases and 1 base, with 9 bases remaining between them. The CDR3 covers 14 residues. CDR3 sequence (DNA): TGCGCCAGCAGCTTCGGGGGGGGTAACTATGGCTACACCTTC. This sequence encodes CASSFGGGNYGYTF.

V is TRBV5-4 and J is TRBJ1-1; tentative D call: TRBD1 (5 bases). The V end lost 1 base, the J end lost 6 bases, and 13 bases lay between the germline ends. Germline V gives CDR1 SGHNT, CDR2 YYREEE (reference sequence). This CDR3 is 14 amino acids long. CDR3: CASSLSGGGAEAFF. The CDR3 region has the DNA TGTGCCAGCAGCTTGAGCGGGGGGGGTGCTGAAGCTTTCTTT.

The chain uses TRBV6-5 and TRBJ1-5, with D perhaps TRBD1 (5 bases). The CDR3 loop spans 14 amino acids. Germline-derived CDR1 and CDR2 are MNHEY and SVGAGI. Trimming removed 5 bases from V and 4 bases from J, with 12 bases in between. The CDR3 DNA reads TGTGCCAGCAGTGGCCCCGGGGGTAATCAGCCCCAGCATTTT. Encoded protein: CASSGPGGNQPQHF.